Below are 4 T cell receptor beta chains sequenced from a single sample in a study of CXCR3-negative and CXCR3-positive naive CD8 T cells. UMI-labeled 5' RACE TRB cDNA libraries were prepared from the cells. TCRdb reprocessed the 5' RACE reads; each CDR3 protein has one entry and no DNA is given. Listed are about 130,000 distinct CDR3 sequences; around 0.27% falls within the top ten. Sequencing was carried out using naive CXCR3- CD8+ T cells from blood. Subset in this sample: CD45RO-CCR7+CD27+CD95- naive CD8+ T cells lacking CXCR3 (TNR3-). The receptors were sampled from a human donor in good health. Some clones in this sample may be carry-over from other donors' samples.

J is TRBJ2-7 and V is TRBV7-9; TCRdb names TRBD1, which stays unverified in the absence of DNA. The germline V gene has CDR1 SEHNR and CDR2 FQNEAQ (reference sequence). CDR3 length: 15 residues. This CDR3 is CASSLEQGVDYEQYF. The full variable domain, in which reference TRBV7-9 and TRBJ2-7 provide the parts outside the CDR3, is DTGVSQNPRHKITKRGQNVTFRCDPISEHNRLYWYRQTLGQGPEFLTYFQNEAQLEKSRLLSDRFSAERPKGSFSTLEIQRTEQGDSAMYLCASSLEQGVDYEQYFGPGTRLTVT.

The CDR3 protein is CASSFRENTEAFF. The rearrangement uses TRBV7-9 and TRBJ1-1; as DNA is missing, the TRBD1 call by TCRdb cannot be tested. Looked up from germline, CDR1 is SEHNR and CDR2 is FQNEAQ (reference sequence). This CDR3 spans 13 amino acids.

The chain has TRBV4-2 and TRBJ2-1; TCRdb calls TRBD1, which cannot be checked without DNA. Germline V gene data show CDR1 as LGHNA and CDR2 as YNFKEQ. This CDR3 is 15 amino acids long. This chain's CDR3 is CASSLLPGSYNEQFF.

This chain uses TRBV9 with TRBJ2-1; TCRdb picks TRBD2, but there is no DNA to check that call. This CDR3 spans 12 amino acids. The germline V gene encodes CDR1 SGDLS and CDR2 YYNGEE. CDR3 loop: CASSVGVLPPFF.